This entry lists 18 T cell receptor beta chains sequenced from one sample in a study of CD8+ T cells in alopecia areata (dated by TCRdb to 2017 to 2018). Library generation was performed with the immunoSEQ multiplex PCR assay. RNA was extracted from all samples and reverse transcribed into cDNA, which served as template for TCR sequencing. The table comes from immuneACCESS by way of TCRdb, which keeps in-frame sequences with V and J called. Part of the clones is missing from these tables; in studies checked, under half for an unresolved V gene and the rest for unknown reasons. The sample table holds about 110,000 clones, of which around 59% were seen once. Of the sample, 20% to 25% falls within the top ten clones. The sample taken for sequencing was CD8+ T cells sorted from blood. All receptors derive from a human donor in good health.

CDR3 coding DNA: TGTGCCAGCAGCCCCACCGAAGGGAGCGAAAAACTGTTTTTT. Translating it yields CASSPTEGSEKLFF. This rearrangement joins TRBV4-2 to TRBJ1-4, with D unresolved. The V gene's germline CDR1 is LGHNA and CDR2 YNFKEQ. Trimming stripped 4 bases from V and 8 bases from J, with 14 bases between. The CDR3 totals 14 residues.

J is TRBJ2-7 and V is TRBV5-1, with 7 bases lining up with TRBD1. V lost 3 bases and J lost 4; bases outside the gene matches: 4. The CDR3 is 13 residues long. The germline gives CDR1 SGHRS, CDR2 YFSETQ. The CDR3 here is CASSSTGWYEQYF. The CDR3 region has the DNA TGCGCCAGCAGCTCGACAGGGTGGTACGAGCAGTACTTC. The full variable domain, completed using reference TRBV5-1 and TRBJ2-7, is KAGVTQTPRYLIKTRGQQVTLSCSPISGHRSVSWYQQTPGQGLQFLFEYFSETQRNKGNFPGRFSGRQFSNSRSEMNVSTLELGDSALYLCASSSTGWYEQYFGPGTRLTVT.

The rearrangement uses TRBV13 and TRBJ1-2; D gene uncertain. Germline loops: CDR1 PRHDT, CDR2 FYEKMQ (reference sequence). CDR3 length: 15 residues. Trimming left V 4 bases short and J 0 bases short, with 12 bases between. DNA for the CDR3: TGTGCCAGCAGCTCAACGGACGCATCTAACTATGGCTACACCTTC. It translates to CASSSTDASNYGYTF.

This chain uses TRBV28 with TRBJ1-6, with a tentative D call TRBD1 (5 bases). CDR1 and CDR2 from the germline V gene are MDHEN and SYDVKM. The CDR3 consists of 13 residues. Between the trimmed V and J ends, which lost 8 bases and 6 bases, there was a span of 11 bases. The CDR3 DNA sequence: TGTGCCAGCCAAAGACAGATTAATTCACCCCTCCACTTT. It is translated as CASQRQINSPLHF.

V is TRBV23-1 and J is TRBJ2-1, with 8 bases identical to TRBD1. TRBV23-1 is noted as an ORF with a role that remains uncertain. The CDR3 runs 16 residues. V lost 0 bases and J lost 5; bases outside the gene matches: 6. The DNA of the CDR3 is TGCGCCAGCAGTCAATCGAGTTCGGACAGGGACAATGAGCAGTTCTTC. Translating it yields CASSQSSSDRDNEQFF.

This clone was observed a few times. The chain couples TRBV27 to TRBJ1-5; a weak D match, TRBD1 (6 bases). The V end was cut by 5 bases, the J end by 2 bases, with 13 bases between. This CDR3 is built from 15 residues. Germline V CDR1 and CDR2: MNHEY, SMNVEV (reference sequence). This CDR3 is CASSLAGAGNQPQHF. The CDR3 DNA follows: TGTGCCAGCAGTCTCGCGGGGGCTGGCAATCAGCCCCAGCATTTT.

This clone was detected only a few times. V and J are TRBV15 and TRBJ1-1; a possible D gene is TRBD1 (5 bases). CDR3 length: 13 residues. With 8 bases removed from V and 5 bases from J, the gap between germline ends came to 15 bases. Germline V gene sequence: CDR1 LNHNV, CDR2 YYDKDF (reference sequence). The CDR3 protein is CATAKGMGTEAFF. CDR3 DNA sequence: TGTGCCACCGCAAAGGGGATGGGGACTGAAGCTTTCTTT.

This clone was observed a single time. The V gene is TRBV5-6, the J gene TRBJ2-1; TRBD1 agrees at 7 bases. Germline assignment: CDR1 SGHDT and CDR2 YYEEEE. Losses at the gene ends were 3 bases for V and 5 bases for J; bases not matched to a gene: 5. The CDR3 runs to 14 residues. The CDR3 reads CASSWGTANNEQFF. In DNA, the CDR3 is TGTGCCAGCAGCTGGGGGACAGCAAACAATGAGCAGTTCTTC.

This clone has a handful of counts. The V gene is TRBV29-1, the J gene TRBJ2-1, with a possible D match to TRBD2 (5 bases). V dropped 7 bases and J dropped 7 bases, with 20 bases sitting between them. The CDR3 sequence is 14 residues long. Germline V gene lookup returns CDR1 SQVTM and CDR2 ANQGSEA. This chain's CDR3 is CSGKQAEQRNEQFF. CDR3 DNA sequence: TGCAGCGGTAAACAAGCGGAGCAGAGGAATGAGCAGTTCTTC.

This clone was seen more than once but under ten times. V is TRBV27 and J is TRBJ1-5; D is undetermined. V was cut by 2 bases and J by 0 bases, with 8 bases left in between. Germline CDR1 MNHEY, CDR2 SMNVEV (reference sequence). This CDR3 is built from 15 residues. Written as DNA, the CDR3 is TGTGCCAGCAGTTTAGTGTTCAGTAGCAATCAGCCCCAGCATTTT. Its translation: CASSLVFSSNQPQHF.

The V gene is TRBV4-1, the J gene TRBJ1-1; D gene uncertain. With 6 bases removed from V and 0 bases from J, the gap between germline ends came to 14 bases. The CDR3 spans 15 residues. The germline V gene encodes CDR1 MGHRA and CDR2 YSYEKL. The CDR3 DNA reads as TGCGCCAGCAGACACAGCAGAGACCTGAACACTGAAGCTTTCTTT. Its translation: CASRHSRDLNTEAFF.

J is TRBJ2-3 and V is TRBV27, with 8 bases aligning to TRBD2. CDR1 is MNHEY and CDR2 is SMNVEV in the germline V gene (reference sequence). V lost 7 bases, J lost 2 bases, and 5 bases stayed unmatched. The CDR3 contains 14 residues. The CDR3 is CASKVAGPTDTQYF. As DNA, the CDR3 is TGTGCCAGCAAAGTAGCGGGGCCCACAGATACGCAGTATTTT.

The chain uses TRBV5-1 and TRBJ1-2; 8 bases fit TRBD1. V lost 0 bases, J lost 2 bases, and 0 bases stayed unmatched. CDR3 length: 14 amino acids. Germline CDR1 SGHRS, CDR2 YFSETQ. Here the CDR3 DNA reads TGCGCCAGCAGCTTGGGACAGGGGAACTATGGCTACACCTTC. It is translated as CASSLGQGNYGYTF.

The V and J genes are TRBV5-6 and TRBJ2-3; the D gene is possibly TRBD1 (5 bases). Trimming pared 4 bases from V and 2 bases from J, leaving 14 bases between. The CDR3 is made up of 15 amino acids. Per the germline V gene, CDR1 is SGHDT and CDR2 is YYEEEE. CDR3 in DNA: TGTGCCAGCAGCCCTATATCAGGGCCCACAGATACGCAGTATTTT. As protein: CASSPISGPTDTQYF.

This clone showed up just a few times. The same CDR3 arises from other DNA sequences in this sample as well. The genes are TRBV29-1 and TRBJ2-3; D might be TRBD2 (6 bases). The CDR3 sequence is 11 residues long. V shed 4 bases and J shed 4 bases, with 6 bases lying between them. Germline V gene data show CDR1 as SQVTM and CDR2 as ANQGSEA. The CDR3 DNA reads as TGCAGCGTTGCGGGGGCAGATACGCAGTATTTT. Encoded protein: CSVAGADTQYF.

J is TRBJ2-1 and V is TRBV15, with 9 bases identical to TRBD2. Per germline, CDR1 LNHNV and CDR2 YYDKDF (reference sequence). CDR3 length: 14 amino acids. After removal of 0 bases from V and 14 bases from J, the junction contained 8 bases not matched to a gene. The CDR3 is CATSRDLAGLAKFF. The CDR3 DNA reads as TGTGCCACCAGCAGAGACCTGGCGGGACTAGCAAAGTTCTTC.

The chain carries TRBV19 and TRBJ2-5; TRBD1 aligns across 9 bases. The CDR3 has 15 residues. Looked up from germline, CDR1 is LNHDA and CDR2 is SQIVND (reference sequence). Trimming removed 3 bases from V and 3 bases from J; junction bases left unmatched: 5. The CDR3 sequence is CASSIRTGVEETQYF. In DNA form, the CDR3 reads TGTGCCAGTAGTATTCGGACAGGGGTTGAAGAGACCCAGTACTTC.

This clone was recorded once. V and J are TRBV29-1 and TRBJ2-3; no firm D call. Deletions cut 4 bases from V and 3 bases from J, with 2 bases between. Germline loops: CDR1 SQVTM, CDR2 ANQGSEA. CDR3 length equals 10 residues. CDR3 coding DNA: TGCAGCGTTGCGACAGATACGCAGTATTTT. Amino acids: CSVATDTQYF.